This TCR beta chain came from a study of blood T cell repertoires in COVID-19. The assay was immunoSEQ multiplex PCR, and TCRdb's table has in-frame clones only and misses some. This table has about 70,000 clones, over 80% appearing once. This clone came up once. V lost 4 bases to trimming and J lost 9 bases, with 17 bases between them. Germline values: CDR1 SGHDT, CDR2 YYEEEE. The CDR3 length is 13 residues. The genes are TRBV5-6 and TRBJ2-7; D might be TRBD2 (6 bases). The TCR comes from a human donor in a cohort sampled during active COVID-19. The sample was peripheral blood. CDR3 in DNA: TGTGCCAGCAGCCCACCGCGGGAAACAGGGCAGTACTTC. It yields the protein CASSPPRETGQYF.